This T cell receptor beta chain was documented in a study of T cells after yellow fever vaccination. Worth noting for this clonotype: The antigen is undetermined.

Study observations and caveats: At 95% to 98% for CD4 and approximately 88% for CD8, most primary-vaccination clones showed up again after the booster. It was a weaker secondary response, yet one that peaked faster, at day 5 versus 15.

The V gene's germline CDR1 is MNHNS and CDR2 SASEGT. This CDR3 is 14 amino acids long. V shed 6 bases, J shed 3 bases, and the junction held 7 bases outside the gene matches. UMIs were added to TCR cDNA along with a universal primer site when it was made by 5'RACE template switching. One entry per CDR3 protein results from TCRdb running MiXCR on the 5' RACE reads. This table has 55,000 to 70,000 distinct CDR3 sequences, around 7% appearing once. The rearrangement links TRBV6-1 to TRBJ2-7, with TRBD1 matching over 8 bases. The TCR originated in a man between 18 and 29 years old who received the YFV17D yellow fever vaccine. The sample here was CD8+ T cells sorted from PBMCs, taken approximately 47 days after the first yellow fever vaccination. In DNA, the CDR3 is TGTGCCAGCAGCCCTGGACAGGGAAACTACGAGCAGTACTTC. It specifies CASSPGQGNYEQYF.